The 23 T cell receptor beta chains in this list originate from one sample, sequenced in a study of spatial heterogeneity in lung cancer. TCRdb re-derived calls from the 5' RACE reads in MiXCR, one entry per CDR3 protein. The sample includes approximately 56,000 distinct CDR3 sequences, less than 9.5% of them seen just once. The time point here: blood at routine non-recurrence follow-up after resection. Sequencing was performed on whole RNA extracted from tumor and nontumor lung tissue, or from frozen PBMC, and the material was left unsorted. Specimen: PBMCs, collected at follow-up. Source of these receptors: a female donor with early-stage non-small cell lung cancer.

This clonotype appeared many times. This chain links TRBV6-5 with TRBJ2-2; D gene ambiguous. Trimming took 5 bases from V and 4 from J, leaving 5 bases between them. CDR1 is MNHEY, CDR2 SVGAGI, per germline. There are 12 residues in the CDR3. The CDR3 spells CASSHFTGELFF. The CDR3 nucleotides are TGTGCCAGCAGTCATTTCACCGGGGAGCTGTTTTTT.

The chain couples TRBV29-1 to TRBJ1-1; D gene uncertain. Trimming took 7 bases from V and 1 from J, leaving 13 bases between them. The CDR3 is 13 residues long. CDR1 SQVTM and CDR2 ANQGSEA come from the germline V gene. The CDR3 here is CSASSLPNTEAFF. CDR3 bases: TGCAGCGCTTCTTCCCTGCCGAACACTGAAGCTTTCTTT.

This clonotype came up many times. This CDR3 reads CASSYNNEKLFF. CDR3 DNA: TGTGCCAGCAGCTATAATAATGAAAAACTGTTTTTT. The chain links TRBV7-9 to TRBJ1-4; D not resolved. CDR1 is SEHNR, CDR2 FQNEAQ, per germline (reference sequence). The CDR3 totals 12 residues. The V end lost 4 bases, the J end lost 4 bases, and 4 bases lay between the germline ends. The full variable domain, completed using reference TRBV7-9 and TRBJ1-4, is DTGVSQNPRHKITKRGQNVTFRCDPISEHNRLYWYRQTLGQGPEFLTYFQNEAQLEKSRLLSDRFSAERPKGSFSTLEIQRTEQGDSAMYLCASSYNNEKLFFGSGTQLSVL.

Only a few counts were recorded for this clonotype. CDR3 sequence reads: CASSLRQASGNTIYF. CDR3 DNA: TGTGCCAGCAGCTTGCGACAAGCCTCTGGAAACACCATATATTTT. The chain employs TRBV7-9 and TRBJ1-3; the D is unclear. CDR1 is SEHNR, CDR2 FQNEAQ, per germline (reference sequence). The length of the CDR3 is 15 residues. The germline V and J ends were trimmed by 3 bases and 0 bases, with 9 bases remaining between them.

This clonotype was counted at least ten times. The chain combines TRBV7-2 with TRBJ2-2, with 9 bases aligning to TRBD1. CDR1 and CDR2 from the germline V gene are SGHTA and FQGNSA. The CDR3 is made up of 16 amino acids. V was pared by 1 base and J by 4 bases, with 4 bases of the junction left unmatched. CDR3 DNA: TGTGCCAGCAGCTTAGGGGGACAGGGACCCACCGGGGAGCTGTTTTTT. Amino acids: CASSLGGQGPTGELFF.

This clonotype appeared many times. V is TRBV5-5 and J is TRBJ2-1; TRBD2 agrees at 7 bases. The CDR3 extends over 15 amino acids. V lost 4 bases to trimming and J lost 5 bases; unmatched junction nucleotides: 9. Germline V gene data show CDR1 as SGHKS and CDR2 as YYEKEE (reference sequence). CDR3 DNA: TGTGCCAGCAGCCGGGGAGCGGGGACGAACAATGAGCAGTTCTTC. It codes for CASSRGAGTNNEQFF.

This clonotype was recorded at least ten times. The genes are TRBV10-1 and TRBJ2-7; D may be TRBD1 or TRBD2 (5 bases each). There are 13 residues in the CDR3. Germline CDR1 is WNHNN and CDR2 is SYGVQD (reference sequence). V lost 8 bases and J 7 bases, leaving 18 bases between the germline ends. The CDR3 spells CASGPTWDGEQYF. For the CDR3, the DNA is TGCGCCAGCGGACCAACATGGGACGGGGAGCAGTACTTC.

This clonotype occurred many times. The V and J genes are TRBV6-5 and TRBJ1-5, with TRBD1 matching over 8 bases. The trim removed 5 bases at V and 2 bases at J, leaving 2 bases unmatched. CDR1 is MNHEY and CDR2 is SVGAGI in the germline V gene. CDR3 length: 14 residues. CDR3 residues: CASSEDRGNQPQHF. The CDR3 DNA reads as TGTGCCAGCAGTGAGGACAGGGGCAATCAGCCCCAGCATTTT.

In this sample, this clonotype turned up many times. The rearrangement joins TRBV7-9 to TRBJ1-6, with TRBD1 identical over 8 bases. This CDR3 has 15 residues. V lost 1 base and J lost 8; bases outside the gene matches: 4. CDR1 and CDR2 from the germline V gene are SEHNR and FQNEAQ (reference sequence). The DNA of the CDR3 is TGTGCCAGCAGCTTAGGACAGGGGAACGATTCACCCCTCCACTTT. Amino acids: CASSLGQGNDSPLHF.

This clonotype was detected ten times or more. The chain employs TRBV20-1 and TRBJ2-7, with 8 bases aligning to TRBD2. J was trimmed by 3 bases and V by 6 bases; bases with no gene match: 10. The germline CDR1 and CDR2 sequences are DFQATT and SNEGSKA (reference sequence). The CDR3 covers 14 residues. This CDR3 reads CSAPAGRGVYEQYF. CDR3 sequence (DNA): TGCAGTGCCCCCGCCGGGCGGGGGGTCTACGAGCAGTACTTC.

This clonotype was detected only once. The rearrangement joins TRBV12-3 or TRBV12-4 to TRBJ1-5; D might be TRBD1 (5 bases). Trimming shortened V by 5 bases and J by 1 base, and 9 bases separated the two germline ends. The CDR3 sequence is 14 residues long. The CDR3 is CASSPRDSNQPQHF. The CDR3 DNA reads TGTGCCAGCAGTCCGCGGGACAGCAATCAGCCCCAGCATTTT.

This clonotype occurred many times. The chain joins TRBV4-3 to TRBJ2-7; maybe TRBD1 (5 bases). The germline V gene has CDR1 LGHNA and CDR2 YSLEER. This CDR3 spans 13 amino acids. V dropped 4 bases and J dropped 0 bases, with 7 bases sitting between them. In DNA form, the CDR3 reads TGCGCCAGCAGCCGGGGCAGCTCCTACGAGCAGTACTTC. Amino acid sequence: CASSRGSSYEQYF.

This clonotype was recorded many times. The chain combines TRBV11-3 with TRBJ2-7; D tentatively reads TRBD1 or TRBD2 (5 bases each). Trimming shortened V by 3 bases and J by 3 bases, and 15 bases separated the two germline ends. Germline V gene lookup returns CDR1 SGHNT and CDR2 YENEEA. CDR3 length: 15 residues. The CDR3 is CASSFPGTGGYEQYF. CDR3 DNA sequence: TGTGCCAGCAGCTTCCCTGGGACGGGCGGCTACGAGCAGTACTTC.

In this sample, this clonotype turned up a few times. The chain is built from TRBV12-3 or TRBV12-4 and TRBJ2-2; D ambiguous. Trimming took off 6 bases at V and 0 bases at J, with 8 bases between the two ends. This CDR3 spans 14 amino acids. CDR3 amino acids: CASRDDANTGELFF. CDR3 DNA sequence: TGTGCCAGCAGGGACGACGCGAACACCGGGGAGCTGTTTTTT.

This clonotype was counted at least ten times. The chain has TRBV5-4 and TRBJ1-2; D uncertain. The CDR3 runs 13 residues. From germline, CDR1 is SGHNT and CDR2 YYREEE (reference sequence). V was trimmed by 7 bases and J by 0 bases, leaving 10 bases between them. For the CDR3, the DNA is TGTGCCAGCGAAGCAACGCCTAACTATGGCTACACCTTC. Translated: CASEATPNYGYTF.

This rearrangement joins TRBV7-2 to TRBJ2-3; a weak D match, TRBD2 (6 bases). This CDR3 has 13 amino acids. Germline V gene lookup returns CDR1 SGHTA and CDR2 FQGNSA. Deletions cut 5 bases from V and 6 bases from J, with 12 bases between. This CDR3 reads CASSVSGYDTQYF. CDR3 sequence (DNA): TGTGCCAGCAGCGTCAGCGGGTACGATACGCAGTATTTT.

This clonotype was seen at least ten times. V is TRBV2 and J is TRBJ1-5; D is ambiguous. The CDR3 runs to 13 residues. The V and J ends lost 1 base and 9 bases respectively, with 10 bases between them. Germline CDR1 and CDR2: SNHLY and FYNNEI. The CDR3 nucleotides are TGTGCCAGCAGTGAAGGGCCCGTCGGGCCCCAGCATTTT. It codes for CASSEGPVGPQHF.

This clonotype was recorded many times. V is TRBV5-1 and J is TRBJ1-2; 7 positions agree with TRBD1. Germline-derived CDR1 and CDR2 are SGHRS and YFSETQ. CDR3 length equals 14 residues. V dropped 4 bases and J dropped 4; count of bases not matched to a gene: 7. The CDR3 sequence: CASSRDSGTYGYTF. CDR3 nucleotides: TGCGCCAGCAGCCGGGACAGTGGGACCTATGGCTACACCTTC.

V and J are TRBV2 and TRBJ1-1, with D uncertain. The CDR3 contains 12 residues. CDR1 and CDR2 from the germline V gene are SNHLY and FYNNEI. Trimming removed 8 bases at V and 0 bases at J, with 7 bases between. CDR3 protein: CASSKLNTEAFF. The DNA of the CDR3 is TGTGCCAGCTCCAAATTGAACACTGAAGCTTTCTTT. The variable domain in full, with the rest retrieved from reference TRBV2 and TRBJ1-1, is EPEVTQTPSHQVTQMGQEVILRCVPISNHLYFYWYRQILGQKVEFLVSFYNNEISEKSEIFDDQFSVERPDGSNFTLKIRSTKLEDSAMYFCASSKLNTEAFFGQGTRLTVV.

This clonotype turned up a few times. The chain recombines TRBV6-5 with TRBJ1-1; D remains ambiguous. The V gene's germline CDR1 is MNHEY and CDR2 SVGAGI. The V and J ends lost 6 bases and 11 bases respectively, with 13 bases between them. The CDR3 spans 11 residues. Here the CDR3 DNA reads TGTGCCAGCAGAAACTTACGGATGGCTTTCTTT. Its protein product is CASRNLRMAFF.

This chain connects TRBV6-2 or TRBV6-3 to TRBJ2-5; TRBD2 is a possible D gene (7 bases). This CDR3 contains 15 residues. The V gene lost 5 bases and the J gene lost 2 bases, with 15 bases spanning the gap. Germline V gene data show CDR1 as MNHEY and CDR2 as SVGEGT. The CDR3 nucleotides read TGTGCCAGCAGTCAGGGCAGGGGACTACAAGAGACCCAGTACTTC. Translating it yields CASSQGRGLQETQYF.

In its sample, this clonotype was seen a few times. The chain recombines TRBV2 with TRBJ2-7; TRBD1 matches 7 bases. The junction had 8 bases not matched to a gene; V was cut back by 8 bases and J by 1 base. The CDR3 totals 14 residues. Germline V CDR1 and CDR2: SNHLY, FYNNEI. The CDR3 nucleotides read TGTGCCAGCCGAGACAGGGATTCTTCCTACGAGCAGTACTTC. This gives the protein CASRDRDSSYEQYF.

In its sample, this clonotype was seen many times. The V call is TRBV7-2, the J call TRBJ2-5; D might be TRBD1 or TRBD2, each matching 5 bases. Looked up from germline, CDR1 is SGHTA and CDR2 is FQGNSA. This CDR3 comprises 15 residues. Trimming removed 5 bases from V and 5 bases from J, with 18 bases in between. The CDR3 here is CASSPGMRGTETQYF. CDR3 nucleotides: TGTGCCAGCAGCCCCGGCATGCGAGGGACGGAGACCCAGTACTTC.